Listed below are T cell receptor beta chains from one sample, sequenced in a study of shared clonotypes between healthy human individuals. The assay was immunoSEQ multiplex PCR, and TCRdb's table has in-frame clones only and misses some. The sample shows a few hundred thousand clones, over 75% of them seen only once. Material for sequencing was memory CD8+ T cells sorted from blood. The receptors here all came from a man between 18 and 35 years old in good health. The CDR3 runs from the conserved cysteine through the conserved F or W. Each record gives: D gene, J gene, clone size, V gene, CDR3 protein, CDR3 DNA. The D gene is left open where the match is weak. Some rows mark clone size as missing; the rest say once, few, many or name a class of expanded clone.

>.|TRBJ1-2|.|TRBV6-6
CASSPVEGAYGYTF
TGTGCCAGCAGCCCCGTGGAGGGTGCCTATGGCTACACCTTC
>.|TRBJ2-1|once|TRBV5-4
CASSLRNMEGGASKFF
TGTGCCAGCAGCTTGAGGAACATGGAAGGCGGAGCTAGCAAGTTCTTC
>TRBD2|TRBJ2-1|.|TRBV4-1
CASSTYTSGVSSYNEQFF
TGCGCCAGCAGCACATACACTAGCGGGGTGAGCTCCTACAATGAGCAGTTCTTC
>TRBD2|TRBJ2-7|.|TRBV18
CASSPSGGYEQYF
TGTGCCAGCTCACCCAGCGGGGGGTACGAGCAGTACTTC
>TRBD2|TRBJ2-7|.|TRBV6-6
CASSYGGGRSYEQYF
TGTGCCAGCAGTTACGGCGGGGGGCGCTCCTACGAGCAGTACTTC
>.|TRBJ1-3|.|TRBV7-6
CASSLRGSGNTIYF
TGTGCCAGCAGCTTACGGGGAAGTGGAAACACCATATATTTT
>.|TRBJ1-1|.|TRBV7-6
CASSLVSQGSTEAFF
TGTGCCAGCAGCTTAGTAAGCCAGGGAAGTACTGAAGCTTTCTTT
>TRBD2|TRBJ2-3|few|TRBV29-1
CSVRGGASPSTDTQYF
TGCAGCGTTCGGGGGGGGGCCAGCCCTAGCACAGATACGCAGTATTTT
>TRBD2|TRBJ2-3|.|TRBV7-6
CASSSSGLAGGTDTQYF
TGTGCCAGCAGCTCATCGGGTCTAGCGGGGGGCACAGATACGCAGTATTTT
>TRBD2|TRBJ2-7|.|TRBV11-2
CASSSGGASYEQYF
TGTGCCAGCAGCTCGGGAGGGGCCTCCTACGAGCAGTACTTC
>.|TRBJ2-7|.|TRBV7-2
CASSLGRSYEQYF
TGTGCCAGCAGCTTGGGCCGATCCTACGAGCAGTACTTC
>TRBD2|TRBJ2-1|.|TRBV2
CAGGTRVDEQFF
TGTGCCGGGGGGACTAGAGTCGATGAGCAGTTCTTC
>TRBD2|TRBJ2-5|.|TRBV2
CASSPPGTSQETQYF
TGTGCCAGCAGTCCTCCGGGGACTAGCCAAGAGACCCAGTACTTC
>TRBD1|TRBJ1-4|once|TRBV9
CASSGGTGLEKLFF
TGTGCCAGCAGCGGTGGGACAGGGCTCGAAAAACTGTTTTTT
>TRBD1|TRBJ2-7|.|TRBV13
CASSLGQGASYEQYF
TGTGCCAGCAGCTTAGGCCAGGGGGCTTCCTACGAGCAGTACTTC
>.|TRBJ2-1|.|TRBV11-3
CASSVDSSSYNEQFF
TGTGCCAGCAGCGTGGACAGTAGCTCCTACAATGAGCAGTTCTTC
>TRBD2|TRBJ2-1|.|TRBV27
CASSFEREGYNEQFF
TGTGCCAGCAGTTTCGAGCGGGAGGGGTACAATGAGCAGTTCTTC
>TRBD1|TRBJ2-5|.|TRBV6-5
CASSPLGTDQETQYF
TGTGCCAGCAGTCCCCTCGGGACAGATCAAGAGACCCAGTACTTC
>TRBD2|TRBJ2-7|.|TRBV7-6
CASSPGLISEQYF
TGTGCCAGCAGCCCGGGACTAATCTCCGAGCAGTACTTC
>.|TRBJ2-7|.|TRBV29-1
CSAVSVVGYEQYF
TGCAGCGCAGTTTCAGTCGTAGGCTACGAGCAGTACTTC
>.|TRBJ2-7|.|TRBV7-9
CASSLADRYEQYF
TGTGCCAGCAGCTTAGCAGACAGGTACGAGCAGTACTTC
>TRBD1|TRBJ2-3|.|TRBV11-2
CASSQTGGGWGTDTQYF
TGTGCCAGCAGCCAAACAGGGGGCGGCTGGGGCACAGATACGCAGTATTTT